This T cell receptor (beta chain) was sequenced during a study of cytomegalovirus exposure and HLA in healthy donors. On this clone: Its antigen is still unknown.

CDR1 and CDR2 (germline): SGHDT, YYEEEE. The CDR3 runs 16 residues. Losses at the gene ends were 3 bases for V and 9 bases for J; bases not matched to a gene: 9. Findings of the study overall: The authors excluded some V segments, including TRBV6-2 and TRBV6-3, as indistinguishable. Investigators reported 150 to 200 TCR beta chains as tied to cytomegalovirus. Rarity held for most TCR sequences, but there were some public TCRs that occurred in many donors. TCR beta chain V- and J-gene trimming was linked, in a later analysis, to a missense variant in DCLRE1C.

The PCR contained 60 Vbeta and 13 Jbeta primers. Assay: immunoSEQ multiplex PCR; the TCRdb copy retains only in-frame clones and omits some. The sample has some 130,000 clones; roughly two thirds are singletons. The specimen sequenced was PBMCs. This sequence was found in a young man in good health and CMV-seropositive. The rearrangement joins TRBV5-6 to TRBJ2-1, with TRBD2 matching over 13 bases. CDR3 sequence: CASSSTGLAGSGEQFF. DNA of the CDR3: TGTGCCAGCAGCTCTACGGGACTAGCGGGATCTGGTGAGCAGTTCTTC.